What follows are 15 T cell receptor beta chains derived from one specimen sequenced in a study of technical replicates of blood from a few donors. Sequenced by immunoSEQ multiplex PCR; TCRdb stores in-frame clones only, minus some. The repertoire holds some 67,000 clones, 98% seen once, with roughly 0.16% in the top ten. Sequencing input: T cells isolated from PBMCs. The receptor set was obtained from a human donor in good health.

The CDR3 coding sequence is TGTGCCACCAGCAGTCGCAGTTTGGCGGGGCAAGAGACCCAGTACTTC. It is translated as CATSSRSLAGQETQYF. V and J are TRBV15 and TRBJ2-5, with D possibly TRBD2 on 6 matching bases. Germline V gene sequence: CDR1 LNHNV, CDR2 YYDKDF (reference sequence). Between the trimmed V and J ends, which lost 3 bases and 2 bases, there was a span of 16 bases. CDR3 length: 16 amino acids. The full variable domain, rest sourced from reference TRBV15 and TRBJ2-5, is DAMVIQNPRYQVTQFGKPVTLSCSQTLNHNVMYWYQQKSSQAPKLLFHYYDKDFNNEADTPDNFQSRRPNTSFCFLDIRSPGLGDTAMYLCATSSRSLAGQETQYFGPGTRLLVL.

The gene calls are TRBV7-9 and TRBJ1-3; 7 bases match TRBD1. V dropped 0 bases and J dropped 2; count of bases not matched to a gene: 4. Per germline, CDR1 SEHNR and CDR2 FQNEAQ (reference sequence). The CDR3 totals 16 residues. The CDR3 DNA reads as TGTGCCAGCAGCTTAGCTACAGGGGAGGCTGGAAACACCATATATTTT. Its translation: CASSLATGEAGNTIYF. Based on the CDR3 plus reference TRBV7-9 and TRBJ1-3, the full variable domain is DTGVSQNPRHKITKRGQNVTFRCDPISEHNRLYWYRQTLGQGPEFLTYFQNEAQLEKSRLLSDRFSAERPKGSFSTLEIQRTEQGDSAMYLCASSLATGEAGNTIYFGEGSWLTVV.

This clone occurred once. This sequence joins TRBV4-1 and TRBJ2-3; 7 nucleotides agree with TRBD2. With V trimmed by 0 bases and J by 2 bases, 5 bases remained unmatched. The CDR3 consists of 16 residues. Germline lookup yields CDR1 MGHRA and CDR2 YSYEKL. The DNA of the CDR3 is TGCGCCAGCAGCCAAGAAGCCAGCGGGGTCACAGATACGCAGTATTTT. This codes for CASSQEASGVTDTQYF.

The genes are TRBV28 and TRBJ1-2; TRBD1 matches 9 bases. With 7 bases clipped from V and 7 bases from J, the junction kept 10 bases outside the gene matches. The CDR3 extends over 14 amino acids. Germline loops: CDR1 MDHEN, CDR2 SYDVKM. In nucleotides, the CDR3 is TGTGCCAGCACTAACCGGGACAGGGATCGTGGCTACACCTTC. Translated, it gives CASTNRDRDRGYTF.

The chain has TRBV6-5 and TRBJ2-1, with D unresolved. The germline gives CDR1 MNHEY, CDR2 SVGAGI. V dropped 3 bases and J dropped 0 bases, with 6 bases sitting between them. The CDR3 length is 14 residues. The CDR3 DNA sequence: TGTGCCAGCAGTTATAGCCACTCCTACAATGAGCAGTTCTTC. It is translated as CASSYSHSYNEQFF.

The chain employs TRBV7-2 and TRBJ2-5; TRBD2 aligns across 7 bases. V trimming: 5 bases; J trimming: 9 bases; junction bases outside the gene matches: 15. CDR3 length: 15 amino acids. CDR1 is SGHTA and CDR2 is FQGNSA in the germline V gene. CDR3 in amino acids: CASSTARLAGRSQYF. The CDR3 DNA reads TGTGCCAGCAGCACAGCCCGACTAGCCGGGCGGTCCCAGTACTTC.

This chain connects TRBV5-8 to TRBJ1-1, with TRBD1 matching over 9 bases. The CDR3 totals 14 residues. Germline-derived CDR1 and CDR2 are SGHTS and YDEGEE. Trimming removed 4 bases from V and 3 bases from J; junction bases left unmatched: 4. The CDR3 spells CASSRGQGDTEAFF. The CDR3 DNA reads TGTGCCAGCAGCAGGGGACAGGGAGACACTGAAGCTTTCTTT.

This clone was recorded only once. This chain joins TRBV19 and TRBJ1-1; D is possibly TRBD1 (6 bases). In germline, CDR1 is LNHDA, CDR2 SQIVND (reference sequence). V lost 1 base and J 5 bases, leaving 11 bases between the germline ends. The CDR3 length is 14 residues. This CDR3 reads CASSIGGLETEAFF. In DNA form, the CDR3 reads TGTGCCAGTAGTATAGGGGGGCTGGAAACTGAAGCTTTCTTT.

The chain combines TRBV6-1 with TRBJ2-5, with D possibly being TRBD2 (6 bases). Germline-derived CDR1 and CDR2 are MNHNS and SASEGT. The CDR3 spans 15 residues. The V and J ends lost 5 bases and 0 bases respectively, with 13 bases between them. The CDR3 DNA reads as TGTGCCAGCAGTACGGGCTGGGGGGACCAAGAGACCCAGTACTTC. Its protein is CASSTGWGDQETQYF.

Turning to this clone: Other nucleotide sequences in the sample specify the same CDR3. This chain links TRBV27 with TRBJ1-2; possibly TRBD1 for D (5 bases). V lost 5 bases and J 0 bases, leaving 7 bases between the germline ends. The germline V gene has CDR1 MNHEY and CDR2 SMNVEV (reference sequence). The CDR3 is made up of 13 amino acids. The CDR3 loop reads CASSPRANYGYTF. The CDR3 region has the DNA TGTGCCAGCAGTCCCAGGGCTAACTATGGCTACACCTTC.

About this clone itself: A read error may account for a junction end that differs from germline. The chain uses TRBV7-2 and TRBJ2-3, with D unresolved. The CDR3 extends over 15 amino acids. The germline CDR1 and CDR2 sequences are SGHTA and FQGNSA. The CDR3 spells CASTLQSAGTDTQYF. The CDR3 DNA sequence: TGTGCCAGCACCTTACAGTCGGCGGGCACAGATACGCAGTATTTT.

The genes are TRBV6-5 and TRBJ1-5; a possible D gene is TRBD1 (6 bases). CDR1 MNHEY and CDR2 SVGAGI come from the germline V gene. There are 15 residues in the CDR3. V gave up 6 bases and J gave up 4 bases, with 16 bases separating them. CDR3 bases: TGTGCCAGCAGGGGTACAGGGAGGGGGAATCAGCCCCAGCATTTT. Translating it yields CASRGTGRGNQPQHF.

The CDR3: CASSTPSREAGNTIYF. Here the CDR3 DNA reads TGTGCCAGCAGCACCCCGTCCAGGGAAGCTGGAAACACCATATATTTT. The chain couples TRBV28 to TRBJ1-3; D might be TRBD1 (5 bases). The CDR3 runs to 16 residues. Trimming pared 6 bases from V and 2 bases from J, leaving 17 bases between. The germline gives CDR1 MDHEN, CDR2 SYDVKM.

The CDR3 protein is CASSLGQGAYEQYF. CDR3 sequence (DNA): TGTGCCAGCAGCTTGGGACAGGGGGCGTACGAGCAGTACTTC. The rearrangement links TRBV5-6 to TRBJ2-7; 10 nucleotides line up with TRBD1. CDR3 length: 14 amino acids. The germline V gene encodes CDR1 SGHDT and CDR2 YYEEEE. J lost 4 bases, V lost 0 bases, and 1 base had no gene match.

The CDR3 DNA reads TGTGCCAGCAGCTTGGGGCTAGCGGTGTCCTACGAGCAGTACTTC. As protein: CASSLGLAVSYEQYF. The rearrangement joins TRBV5-5 to TRBJ2-7; the match to TRBD2 covers 7 bases. The CDR3 runs to 15 residues. CDR1 and CDR2 (germline): SGHKS, YYEKEE (reference sequence). After removal of 0 bases from V and 1 base from J, the junction contained 4 bases not matched to a gene.